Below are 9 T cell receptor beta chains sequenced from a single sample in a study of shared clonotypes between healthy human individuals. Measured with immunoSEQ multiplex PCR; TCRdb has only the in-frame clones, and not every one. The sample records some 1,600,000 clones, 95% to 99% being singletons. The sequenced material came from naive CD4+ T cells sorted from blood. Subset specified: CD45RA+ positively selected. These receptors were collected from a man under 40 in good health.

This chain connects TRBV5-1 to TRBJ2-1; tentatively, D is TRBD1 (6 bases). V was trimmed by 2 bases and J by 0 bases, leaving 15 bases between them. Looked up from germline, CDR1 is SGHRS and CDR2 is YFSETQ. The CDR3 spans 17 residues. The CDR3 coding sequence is TGCGCCAGCAGCTTACAGGGTCCCCCTAGCTCCTACAATGAGCAGTTCTTC. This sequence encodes CASSLQGPPSSYNEQFF.

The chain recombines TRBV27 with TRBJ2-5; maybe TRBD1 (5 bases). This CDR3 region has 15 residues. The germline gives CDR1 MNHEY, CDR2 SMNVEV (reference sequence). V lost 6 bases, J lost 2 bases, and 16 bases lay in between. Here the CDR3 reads CASSHLNRGQETQYF. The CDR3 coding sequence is TGTGCCAGCAGCCACCTAAATAGGGGACAAGAGACCCAGTACTTC.

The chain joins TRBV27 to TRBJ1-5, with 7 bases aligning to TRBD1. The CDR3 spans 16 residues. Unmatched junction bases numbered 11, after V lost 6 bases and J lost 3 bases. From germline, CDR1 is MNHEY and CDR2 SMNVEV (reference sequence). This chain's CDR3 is CASRTYRQGDNQPQHF. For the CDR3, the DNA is TGTGCCAGCAGAACTTATAGACAGGGCGACAATCAGCCCCAGCATTTT.

The CDR3 sequence: CASSDSMSGGPRTDTQYF. DNA for the CDR3: TGTGCCAGCAGTGACTCTATGAGCGGGGGACCACGCACAGATACGCAGTATTTT. This sequence joins TRBV6-4 and TRBJ2-3; the match to TRBD2 covers 8 bases. V was pared by 0 bases and J by 1 base, with 9 bases of the junction left unmatched. This CDR3 contains 18 residues. Germline V lookup: CDR1 MRHNA, CDR2 SNTAGT.

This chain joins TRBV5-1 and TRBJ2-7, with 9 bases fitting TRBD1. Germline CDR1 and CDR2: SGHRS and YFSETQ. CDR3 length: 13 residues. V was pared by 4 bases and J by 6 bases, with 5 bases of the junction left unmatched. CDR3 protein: CASSRTGEVEQYF. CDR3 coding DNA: TGCGCCAGCAGCCGGACAGGGGAGGTCGAGCAGTACTTC.

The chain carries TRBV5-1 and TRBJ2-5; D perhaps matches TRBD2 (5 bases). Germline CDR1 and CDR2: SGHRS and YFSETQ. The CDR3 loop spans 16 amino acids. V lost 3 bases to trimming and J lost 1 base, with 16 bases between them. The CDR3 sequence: CASSSLSFGSQETQYF. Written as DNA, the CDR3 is TGCGCCAGCAGCTCTCTCTCCTTTGGGAGCCAAGAGACCCAGTACTTC.

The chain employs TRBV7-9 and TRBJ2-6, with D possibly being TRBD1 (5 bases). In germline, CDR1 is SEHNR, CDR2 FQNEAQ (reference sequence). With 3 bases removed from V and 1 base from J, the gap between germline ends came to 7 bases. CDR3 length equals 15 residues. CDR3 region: CASSFTGSGANVLTF. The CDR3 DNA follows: TGTGCCAGCAGCTTCACAGGATCTGGGGCCAACGTCCTGACTTTC.

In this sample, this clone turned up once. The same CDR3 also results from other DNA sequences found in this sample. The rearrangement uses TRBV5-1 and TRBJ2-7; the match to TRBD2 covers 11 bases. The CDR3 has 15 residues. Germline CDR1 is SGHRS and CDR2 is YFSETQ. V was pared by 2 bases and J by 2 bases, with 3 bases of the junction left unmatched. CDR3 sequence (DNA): TGCGCCAGCAGCTTTACTAGCGGGAGAGCCTACGAGCAGTACTTC. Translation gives CASSFTSGRAYEQYF.

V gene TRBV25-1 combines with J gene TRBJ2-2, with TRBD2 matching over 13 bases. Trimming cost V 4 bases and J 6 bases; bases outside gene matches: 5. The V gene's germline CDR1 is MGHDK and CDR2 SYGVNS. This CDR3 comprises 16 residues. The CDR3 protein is CASSGKLAGGPGELFF. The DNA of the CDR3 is TGTGCCAGCAGTGGAAAACTAGCGGGAGGGCCCGGGGAGCTGTTTTTT.